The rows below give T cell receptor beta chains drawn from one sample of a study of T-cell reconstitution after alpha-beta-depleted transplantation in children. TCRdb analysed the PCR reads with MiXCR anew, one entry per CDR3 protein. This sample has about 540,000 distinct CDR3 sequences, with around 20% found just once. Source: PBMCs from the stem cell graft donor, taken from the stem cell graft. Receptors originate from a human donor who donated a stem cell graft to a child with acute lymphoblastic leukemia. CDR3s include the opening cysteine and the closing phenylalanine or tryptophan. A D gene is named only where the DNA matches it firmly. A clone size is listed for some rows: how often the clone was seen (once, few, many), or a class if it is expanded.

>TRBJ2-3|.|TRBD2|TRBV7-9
CASSPLAVRSTDTQYF
TGTGCCAGCAGCCCCCTAGCGGTTCGAAGCACAGATACGCAGTATTTT
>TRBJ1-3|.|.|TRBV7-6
CASSQIIGSYSGNTIYF
TGTGCCAGCAGCCAGATAATCGGGTCCTACTCTGGAAACACCATATATTTT
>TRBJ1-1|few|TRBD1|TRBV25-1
CASREGANTEAFF
TGTGCCAGCAGAGAGGGGGCGAATACTGAAGCTTTCTTT
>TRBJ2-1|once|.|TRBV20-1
CSARTRPQASYNEQFF
TGCAGTGCTAGGACGAGGCCACAGGCTTCCTACAATGAGCAGTTCTTC
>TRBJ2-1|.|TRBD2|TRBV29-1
CSVETPGGVYNEQFF
TGCAGCGTTGAGACCCCGGGGGGGGTCTACAATGAGCAGTTCTTC
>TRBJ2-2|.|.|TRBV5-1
CASSSNPGQSTGELFF
TGCGCCAGCAGCTCAAATCCCGGACAGTCTACCGGGGAGCTGTTTTTT
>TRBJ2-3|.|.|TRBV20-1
CSARDPGDPSTDTQYF
TGCAGTGCTAGAGATCCGGGGGACCCTAGCACAGATACGCAGTATTTT
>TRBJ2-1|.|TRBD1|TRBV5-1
CASSFGQGGNYNEQFF
TGCGCCAGCAGCTTCGGACAGGGAGGAAACTACAATGAGCAGTTCTTC
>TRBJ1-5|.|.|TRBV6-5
CASSFRGIGNQPQHF
TGTGCCAGCAGTTTTAGGGGGATAGGCAATCAGCCCCAGCATTTT
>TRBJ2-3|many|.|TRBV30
CAWSGTDTQYF
TGTGCCTGGAGTGGCACAGATACGCAGTATTTT
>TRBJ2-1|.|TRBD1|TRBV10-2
CASSESRTGGYNEQFF
TGCGCCAGCAGTGAGTCGAGGACAGGGGGGTACAATGAGCAGTTCTTC
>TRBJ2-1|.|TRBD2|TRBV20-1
CSARDPPPLAGSSYNEQFF
TGCAGTGCTAGAGATCCTCCCCCACTAGCGGGAAGCTCCTACAATGAGCAGTTCTTC
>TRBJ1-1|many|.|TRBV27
CASSSGSNTEAFF
TGTGCCAGCAGTTCTGGGTCCAACACTGAAGCTTTCTTT
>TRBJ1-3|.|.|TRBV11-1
CASSLEGPQIWSSGNTIYF
TGTGCCAGCAGCTTAGAGGGACCCCAAATCTGGAGCTCTGGAAACACCATATATTTT
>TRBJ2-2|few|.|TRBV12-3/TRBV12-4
CASSSLANTGELFF
TGTGCCAGCAGTTCACTAGCAAACACCGGGGAGCTGTTTTTT
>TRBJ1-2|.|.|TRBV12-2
CASRRDPEDSPNYGYTF
TGTGCAAGTCGCCGAGACCCGGAGGACAGTCCTAACTATGGCTACACCTTC
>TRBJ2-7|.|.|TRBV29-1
CSVRGNGLYEQYF
TGCAGCGTGAGGGGGAACGGGCTCTACGAGCAGTACTTC
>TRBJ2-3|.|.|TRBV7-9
CASSGSGGNTDTQYF
TGTGCCAGCAGCGGATCAGGGGGGAACACAGATACGCAGTATTTT